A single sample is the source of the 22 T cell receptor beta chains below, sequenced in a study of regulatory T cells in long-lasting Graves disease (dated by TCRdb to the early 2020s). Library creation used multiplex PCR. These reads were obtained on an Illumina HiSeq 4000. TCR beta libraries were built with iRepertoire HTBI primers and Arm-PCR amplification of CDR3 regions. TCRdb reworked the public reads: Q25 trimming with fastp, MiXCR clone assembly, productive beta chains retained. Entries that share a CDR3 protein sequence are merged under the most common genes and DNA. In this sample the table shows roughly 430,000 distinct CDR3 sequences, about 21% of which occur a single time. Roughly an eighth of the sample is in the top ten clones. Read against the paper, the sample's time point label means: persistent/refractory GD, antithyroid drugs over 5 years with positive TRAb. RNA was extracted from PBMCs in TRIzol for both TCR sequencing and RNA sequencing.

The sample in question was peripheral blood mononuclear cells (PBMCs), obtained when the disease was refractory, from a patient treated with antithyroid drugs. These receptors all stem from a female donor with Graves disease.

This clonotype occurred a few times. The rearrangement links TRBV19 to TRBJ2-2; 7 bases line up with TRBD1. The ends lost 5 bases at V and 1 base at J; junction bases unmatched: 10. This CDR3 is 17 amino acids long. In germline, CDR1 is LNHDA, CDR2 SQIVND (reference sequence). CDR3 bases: TGTGCCAGTAGTGTAGGGACAGCCCTCGTGAACACCGGGGAGCTGTTTTTT. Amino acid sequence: CASSVGTALVNTGELFF.

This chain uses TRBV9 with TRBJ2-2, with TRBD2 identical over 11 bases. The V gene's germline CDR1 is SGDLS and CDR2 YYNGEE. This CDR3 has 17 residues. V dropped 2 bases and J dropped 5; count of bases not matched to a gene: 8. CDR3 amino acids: CASSVALAGGFTGELFF. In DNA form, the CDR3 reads TGTGCCAGCAGCGTGGCCCTAGCGGGAGGTTTTACCGGGGAGCTGTTTTTT.

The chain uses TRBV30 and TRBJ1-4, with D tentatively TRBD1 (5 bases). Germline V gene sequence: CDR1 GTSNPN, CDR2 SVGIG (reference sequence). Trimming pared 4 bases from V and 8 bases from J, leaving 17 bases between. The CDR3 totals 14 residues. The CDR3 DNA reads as TGTGCCTGGACCGGTGGGGGTCTTGGGGAAAAACTGTTTTTT. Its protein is CAWTGGGLGEKLFF. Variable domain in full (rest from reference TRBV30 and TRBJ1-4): SQTIHQWPATLVQPVGSPLSLECTVEGTSNPNLYWYRQAAGRGLQLLFYSVGIGQISSEVPQNLSASRPQDRQFILSSKKLLLSDSGFYLCAWTGGGLGEKLFFGSGTQLSVL.

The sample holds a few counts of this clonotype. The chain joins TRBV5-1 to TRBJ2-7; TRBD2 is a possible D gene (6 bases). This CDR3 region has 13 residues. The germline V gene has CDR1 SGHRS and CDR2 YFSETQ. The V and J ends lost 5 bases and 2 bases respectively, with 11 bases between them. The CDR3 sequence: CASREEGTYEQYF. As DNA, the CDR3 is TGCGCCAGCAGAGAGGAGGGGACCTACGAGCAGTACTTC.

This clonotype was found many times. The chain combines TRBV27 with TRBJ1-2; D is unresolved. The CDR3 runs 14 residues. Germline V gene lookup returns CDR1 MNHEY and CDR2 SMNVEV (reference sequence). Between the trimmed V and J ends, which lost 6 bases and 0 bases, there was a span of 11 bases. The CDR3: CASRPSGTNYGYTF. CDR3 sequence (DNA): TGTGCCAGCAGACCCAGCGGAACTAACTATGGCTACACCTTC.

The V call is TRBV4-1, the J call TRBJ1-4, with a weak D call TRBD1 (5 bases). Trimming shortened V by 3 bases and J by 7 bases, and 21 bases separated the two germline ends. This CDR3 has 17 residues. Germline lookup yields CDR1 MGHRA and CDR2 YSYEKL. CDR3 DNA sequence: TGCGCCAGCAGCCAGTCACAGATGGACGGGGCGGGTGAAAAACTGTTTTTT. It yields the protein CASSQSQMDGAGEKLFF.

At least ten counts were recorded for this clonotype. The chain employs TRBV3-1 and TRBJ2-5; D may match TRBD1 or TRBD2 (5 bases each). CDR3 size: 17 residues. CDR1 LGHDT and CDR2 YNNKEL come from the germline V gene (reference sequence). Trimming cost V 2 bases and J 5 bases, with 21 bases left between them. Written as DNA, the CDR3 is TGTGCCAGCAGCCAAACCAGTAAAAGAGGGGCCATCGAGACCCAGTACTTC. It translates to CASSQTSKRGAIETQYF.

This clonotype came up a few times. The CDR3 loop is CASSALRRDYIQSSGANVLTF. In DNA, the CDR3 is TGTGCCAGCAGCGCACTCAGGAGAGACTACATTCAGAGCTCTGGGGCCAACGTCCTGACTTTC. The V gene is TRBV7-2, the J gene TRBJ2-6; maybe TRBD2 (5 bases). Germline loops: CDR1 SGHTA, CDR2 FQGNSA. CDR3 length: 21 residues. Trimming took 5 bases from V and 0 from J, leaving 26 bases between them.

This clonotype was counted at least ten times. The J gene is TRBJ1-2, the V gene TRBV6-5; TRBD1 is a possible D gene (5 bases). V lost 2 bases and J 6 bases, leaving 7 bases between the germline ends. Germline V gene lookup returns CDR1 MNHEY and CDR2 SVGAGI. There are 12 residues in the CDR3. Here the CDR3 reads CASSYGGNGYTF. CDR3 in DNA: TGTGCCAGCAGTTACGGGGGAAATGGCTACACCTTC.

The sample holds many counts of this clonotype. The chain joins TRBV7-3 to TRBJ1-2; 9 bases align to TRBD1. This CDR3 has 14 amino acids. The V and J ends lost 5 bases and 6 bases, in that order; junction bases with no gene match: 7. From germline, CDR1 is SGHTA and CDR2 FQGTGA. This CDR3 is CASSPDGTGNGYTF. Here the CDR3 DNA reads TGTGCCAGCAGCCCTGATGGGACAGGGAATGGCTACACCTTC.

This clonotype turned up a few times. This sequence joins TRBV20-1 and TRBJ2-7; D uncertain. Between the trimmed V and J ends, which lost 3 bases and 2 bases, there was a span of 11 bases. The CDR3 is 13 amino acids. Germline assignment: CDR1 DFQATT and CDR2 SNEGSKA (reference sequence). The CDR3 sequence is CSARLPSTYEQYF. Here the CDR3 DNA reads TGCAGTGCTAGGCTACCCTCCACCTACGAGCAGTACTTC.

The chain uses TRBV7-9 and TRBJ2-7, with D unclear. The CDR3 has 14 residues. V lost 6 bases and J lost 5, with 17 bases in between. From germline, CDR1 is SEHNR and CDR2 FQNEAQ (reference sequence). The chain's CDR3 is CASRISEPRDEQYF. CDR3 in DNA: TGTGCCAGCAGGATTTCGGAGCCTCGCGACGAGCAGTACTTC.

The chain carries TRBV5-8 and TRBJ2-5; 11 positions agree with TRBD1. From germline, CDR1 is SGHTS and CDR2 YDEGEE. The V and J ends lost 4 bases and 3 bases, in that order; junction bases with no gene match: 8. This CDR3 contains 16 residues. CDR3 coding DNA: TGTGCCAGCAGCCCGGGGACAGGGGGAGTAGAAGAGACCCAGTACTTC. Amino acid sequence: CASSPGTGGVEETQYF. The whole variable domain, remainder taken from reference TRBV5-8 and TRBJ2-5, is EAGVTQSPTHLIKTRGQQATLRCSPISGHTSVYWYQQALGLGLQFLLWYDEGEERNRGNFPPRFSGRQFPNYSSELNVNALELEDSALYLCASSPGTGGVEETQYFGPGTRLLVL.

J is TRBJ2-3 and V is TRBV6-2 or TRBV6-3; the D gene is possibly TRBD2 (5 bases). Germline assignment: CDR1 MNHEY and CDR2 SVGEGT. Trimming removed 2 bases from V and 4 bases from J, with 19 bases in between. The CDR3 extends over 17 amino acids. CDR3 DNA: TGTGCCAGCAGTTACGATGCTAGCTCATACGCCGCAGATACGCAGTATTTT. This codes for CASSYDASSYAADTQYF.

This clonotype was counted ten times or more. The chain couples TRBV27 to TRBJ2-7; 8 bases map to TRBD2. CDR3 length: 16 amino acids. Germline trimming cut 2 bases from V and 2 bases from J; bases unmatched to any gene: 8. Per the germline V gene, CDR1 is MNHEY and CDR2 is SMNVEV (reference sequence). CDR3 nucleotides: TGTGCCAGCAGTTTAGCTACGGGGACTAGGACCTACGAGCAGTACTTC. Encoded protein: CASSLATGTRTYEQYF.

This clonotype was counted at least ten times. CDR3 in DNA: TGTGCCAGCAGCGCCTCAAGAGCAACTAATGAAAAACTGTTTTTT. It encodes CASSASRATNEKLFF. V is TRBV11-2 and J is TRBJ1-4; D call uncertain. Germline V lookup: CDR1 SGHAT, CDR2 FQNNGV. The length of the CDR3 is 15 residues. Trimming removed 5 bases at V and 0 bases at J, with 10 bases between.

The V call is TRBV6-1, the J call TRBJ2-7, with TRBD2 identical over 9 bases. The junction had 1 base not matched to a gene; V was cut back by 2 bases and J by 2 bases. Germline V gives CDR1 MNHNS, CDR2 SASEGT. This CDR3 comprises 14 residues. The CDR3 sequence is CASSEIAGAYEQYF. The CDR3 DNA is TGTGCCAGCAGTGAAATAGCGGGAGCCTACGAGCAGTACTTC.

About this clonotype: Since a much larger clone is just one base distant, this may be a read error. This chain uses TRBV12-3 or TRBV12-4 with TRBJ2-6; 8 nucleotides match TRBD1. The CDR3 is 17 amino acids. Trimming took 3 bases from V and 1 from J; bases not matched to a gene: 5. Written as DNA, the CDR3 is TGTGCCAGCAGTTTTGCCGACAGGGGTTCTGGGGCCAACGTCCTGACTTTC. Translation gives CASSFADRGSGANVLTF.

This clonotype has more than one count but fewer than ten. The CDR3 region is CASLTGDTQYF. The CDR3, as DNA: TGTGCCAGCCTCACAGGGGATACGCAGTATTTT. The V and J genes are TRBV12-3 or TRBV12-4 and TRBJ2-3; D possibly corresponds to TRBD1 (6 bases). This CDR3 comprises 11 residues. With 8 bases removed from V and 6 bases from J, the gap between germline ends came to 9 bases.

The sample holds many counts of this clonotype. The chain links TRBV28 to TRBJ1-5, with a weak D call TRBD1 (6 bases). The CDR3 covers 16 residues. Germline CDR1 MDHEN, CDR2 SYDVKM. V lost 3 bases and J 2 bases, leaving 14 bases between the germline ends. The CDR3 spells CASSFGGRGGNQPQHF. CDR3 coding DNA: TGTGCCAGCAGTTTCGGGGGCCGAGGCGGCAATCAGCCCCAGCATTTT.

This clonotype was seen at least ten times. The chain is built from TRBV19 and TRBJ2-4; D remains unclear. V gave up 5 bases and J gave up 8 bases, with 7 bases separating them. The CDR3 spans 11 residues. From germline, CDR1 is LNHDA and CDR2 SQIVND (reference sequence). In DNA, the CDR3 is TGTGCCAGTAGTTCATTGGACATTCAGTACTTC. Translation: CASSSLDIQYF.

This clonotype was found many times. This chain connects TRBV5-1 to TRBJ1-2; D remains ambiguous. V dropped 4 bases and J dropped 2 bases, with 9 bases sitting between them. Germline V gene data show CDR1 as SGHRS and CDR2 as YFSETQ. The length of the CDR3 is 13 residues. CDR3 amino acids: CASSADLNYGYTF. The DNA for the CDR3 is TGCGCCAGCAGCGCGGACCTAAACTATGGCTACACCTTC. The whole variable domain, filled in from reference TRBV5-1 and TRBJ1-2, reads KAGVTQTPRYLIKTRGQQVTLSCSPISGHRSVSWYQQTPGQGLQFLFEYFSETQRNKGNFPGRFSGRQFSNSRSEMNVSTLELGDSALYLCASSADLNYGYTFGSGTRLTVV.